This section outlines one T cell receptor beta chain sequence together with its context. These data are taken from a study of OX40 agonist ivuxolimab in advanced cancers. Sequencing used immunoSEQ multiplex PCR; TCRdb keeps in-frame clones, though not all of them. This sample carries 35,000 to 50,000 clones, about nine tenths of them seen once, and the ten largest clones take around 1.1%. With V trimmed by 7 bases and J by 1 base, 12 bases remained unmatched. The CDR3 has 15 amino acids. CDR1 SQVTM and CDR2 ANQGSEA come from the germline V gene. This clonotype was sampled from an adult with an advanced solid tumor such as melanoma, head and neck, liver or kidney cancer. Sequenced material: CD4+ or CD8+ T cells sorted from blood, taken in a trial of the OX40 agonist ivuxolimab. The chain joins TRBV29-1 to TRBJ1-1; TRBD1 matches at 7 bases. The chain's CDR3 is CSAVGTEFTNTEAFF. CDR3 coding DNA: TGCAGCGCGGTGGGGACAGAATTTACGAACACTGAAGCTTTCTTT.